This T cell receptor (beta chain) comes out of a study of tumor and adjacent non-tumor tissue in lung cancer. About the research overall: On average, productive TCRbeta reads reached roughly 4.2 million per sample.

Germline V CDR1 and CDR2: MNHEY, SVGAGI. Trimming shortened V by 6 bases and J by 4 bases, and 19 bases separated the two germline ends. This CDR3 spans 15 amino acids. This sample's RNA came from whole unsorted tissue. Newly diagnosed lung cancer patients had thoracic surgery in China, August–late 2014, without prior chemotherapy. A modified ARM-PCR protocol with three rounds of nested PCR amplified TCRbeta. Using its own MiXCR run on the multiplex PCR reads, TCRdb lists one record per CDR3 protein. The table includes under 150,000 distinct CDR3 sequences, roughly 70% detected once. Sequencing input: lung tumor tissue. The sequence was collected from a man between 60 and 70 years old with small cell lung cancer. This sequence joins TRBV6-5 and TRBJ2-7; D might be TRBD2 (5 bases). DNA of the CDR3: TGTGCCAGCAGCCACCAAGGAGCGGCCGTATACGAGCAGTACTTC. This codes for CASSHQGAAVYEQYF.